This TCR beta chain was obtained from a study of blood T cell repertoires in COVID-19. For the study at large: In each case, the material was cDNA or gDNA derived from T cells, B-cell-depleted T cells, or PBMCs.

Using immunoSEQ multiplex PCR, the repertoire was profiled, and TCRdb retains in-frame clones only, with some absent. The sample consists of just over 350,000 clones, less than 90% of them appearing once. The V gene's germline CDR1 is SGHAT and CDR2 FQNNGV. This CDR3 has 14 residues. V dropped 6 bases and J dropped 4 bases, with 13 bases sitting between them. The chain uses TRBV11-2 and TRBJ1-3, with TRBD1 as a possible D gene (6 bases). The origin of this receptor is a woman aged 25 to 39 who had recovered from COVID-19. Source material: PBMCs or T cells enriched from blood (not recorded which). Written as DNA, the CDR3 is TGTGCCAGCAGTTTTGGGGGCTCGGGAAACACCATATATTTT. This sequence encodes CASSFGGSGNTIYF.